This entry lists 9 T cell receptor beta chains sequenced from one sample in a study of cytomegalovirus exposure and HLA in healthy donors. Here immunoSEQ multiplex PCR was the method, and the copy in TCRdb shows in-frame clones only, minus some. The data show 280,000 or so clones, roughly 90% seen once. Sequencing input: PBMCs. These receptor sequences come from a woman younger than 30 in good health and CMV-seronegative.

This clone has a handful of counts. DNA of the CDR3: TGCAGCGAGGGGGAAACAGGTACCTTC. Encoded protein: CSEGETGTF. J is TRBJ1-2 and V is TRBV29-1; D might be TRBD1 (6 bases). Between the trimmed V and J ends, which lost 7 bases and 14 bases, there was a span of 14 bases. This CDR3 contains 9 residues. Germline V lookup: CDR1 SQVTM, CDR2 ANQGSEA.

The V call is TRBV27, the J call TRBJ1-6; D gene unclear. Trimming cost V 3 bases and J 10 bases, with 7 bases left between them. Germline lookup yields CDR1 MNHEY and CDR2 SMNVEV (reference sequence). The length of the CDR3 is 12 residues. In nucleotides, the CDR3 is TGTGCCAGCAGTTTCGCGGAATCACCCCTCCACTTT. Protein: CASSFAESPLHF.

The chain is built from TRBV5-1 and TRBJ2-5; 15 bases are a match to TRBD2. Germline values: CDR1 SGHRS, CDR2 YFSETQ. The CDR3 loop spans 17 amino acids. J was trimmed by 5 bases and V by 4 bases; bases with no gene match: 9. CDR3 sequence: CASSRGLAGGPGETQYF. Here the CDR3 DNA reads TGCGCCAGCAGCCGGGGACTAGCGGGAGGACCGGGGGAGACCCAGTACTTC. The full variable domain, its missing parts supplied by reference TRBV5-1 and TRBJ2-5, is KAGVTQTPRYLIKTRGQQVTLSCSPISGHRSVSWYQQTPGQGLQFLFEYFSETQRNKGNFPGRFSGRQFSNSRSEMNVSTLELGDSALYLCASSRGLAGGPGETQYFGPGTRLLVL.

This chain connects TRBV4-3 to TRBJ2-5, with 12 bases that match TRBD2. Germline V gives CDR1 LGHNA, CDR2 YSLEER. This CDR3 has 19 residues. V lost 0 bases, J lost 0 bases, and 8 bases stayed unmatched. CDR3 loop: CASSQELWGLAGHQETQYF. The CDR3 DNA reads as TGCGCCAGCAGCCAAGAATTATGGGGACTAGCGGGTCACCAAGAGACCCAGTACTTC.

V is TRBV5-6 and J is TRBJ2-1; TRBD2 aligns across 11 bases. J was trimmed by 1 base and V by 2 bases; bases with no gene match: 11. The CDR3 contains 19 residues. Per germline, CDR1 SGHDT and CDR2 YYEEEE. The CDR3 sequence is CASSFSLAGGSRSYNEQFF. DNA of the CDR3: TGTGCCAGCAGCTTTTCTCTAGCGGGAGGTTCAAGGTCCTACAATGAGCAGTTCTTC.

This clone has just a few counts. V usage is TRBV27 and J usage is TRBJ1-2; TRBD1 aligns across 9 bases. With 5 bases clipped from V and 9 bases from J, the junction kept 13 bases outside the gene matches. Per the germline V gene, CDR1 is MNHEY and CDR2 is SMNVEV (reference sequence). CDR3 size: 15 residues. The CDR3 nucleotides are TGTGCCAGCAGTGGGACAGGGTTCATTAATTGGAGCTACACCTTC. It yields the protein CASSGTGFINWSYTF.

The chain combines TRBV11-2 with TRBJ2-7; 8 bases are shared with TRBD2. The V segment lost 5 bases and the J segment 7 bases; nucleotides outside the gene matches: 4. Germline V lookup: CDR1 SGHAT, CDR2 FQNNGV. The CDR3 is 12 amino acids. CDR3 DNA: TGTGCCAGCAGCCCCTCGGGGGGGGAGCAGTACTTC. Protein product: CASSPSGGEQYF.

This chain links TRBV6-5 with TRBJ2-7; 7 nucleotides agree with TRBD1. The germline gives CDR1 MNHEY, CDR2 SVGAGI. This CDR3 region has 15 residues. The ends lost 3 bases at V and 0 bases at J; junction bases unmatched: 5. This CDR3 is CASSYITGDSYEQYF. CDR3 nucleotides: TGTGCCAGCAGTTATATAACAGGGGACTCCTACGAGCAGTACTTC.

Here the CDR3 reads CASSAIAGDTGELFF. The CDR3, as DNA: TGTGCCAGCAGCGCCATAGCGGGGGACACCGGGGAGCTGTTTTTT. The chain recombines TRBV7-3 with TRBJ2-2; 9 bases line up with TRBD2. CDR1 SGHTA and CDR2 FQGTGA come from the germline V gene. CDR3 length: 15 amino acids. Germline trimming cut 5 bases from V and 3 bases from J; bases unmatched to any gene: 4.